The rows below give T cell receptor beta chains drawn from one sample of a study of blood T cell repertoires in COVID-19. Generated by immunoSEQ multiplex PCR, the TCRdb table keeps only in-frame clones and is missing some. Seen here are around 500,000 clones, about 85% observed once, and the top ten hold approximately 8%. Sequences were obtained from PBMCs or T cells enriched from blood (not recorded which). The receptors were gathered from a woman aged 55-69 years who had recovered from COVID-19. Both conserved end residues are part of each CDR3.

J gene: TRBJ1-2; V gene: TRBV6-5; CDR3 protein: CASSPGFYGYTF
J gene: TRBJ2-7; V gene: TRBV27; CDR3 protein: CASSYRGSYEQYF
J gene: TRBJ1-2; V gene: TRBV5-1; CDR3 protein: CASSRGENNYGYTF
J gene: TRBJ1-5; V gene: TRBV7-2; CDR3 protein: CASSLGTDNQPQHF
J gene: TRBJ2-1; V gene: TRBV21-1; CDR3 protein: CASSNTVTDDSYNEQFF
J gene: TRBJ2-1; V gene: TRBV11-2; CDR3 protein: CASSRGDEQFF
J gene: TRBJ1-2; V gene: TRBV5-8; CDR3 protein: CASSTTGVGGYTF
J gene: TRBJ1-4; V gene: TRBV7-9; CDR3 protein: CASSLFGGSEKLFF
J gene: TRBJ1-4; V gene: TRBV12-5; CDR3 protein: CASGLWQNEKLFF
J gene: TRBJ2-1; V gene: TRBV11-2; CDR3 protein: CASSLSARTSYSDEQFF
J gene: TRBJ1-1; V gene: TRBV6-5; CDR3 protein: CASSSPGGSTEAFF
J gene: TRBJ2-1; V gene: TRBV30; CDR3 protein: CAWTVGGGSNEQFF
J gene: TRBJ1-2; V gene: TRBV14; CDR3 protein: CASSPDVRGGYTF
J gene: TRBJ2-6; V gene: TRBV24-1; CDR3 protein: CATSGQSISGANVLTF
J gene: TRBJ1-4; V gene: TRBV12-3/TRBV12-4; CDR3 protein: CASSFGGNGESF